The source of this T cell receptor beta chain is a study of beta chain features in type 1 diabetes. Study-level points and caveats: Significant though moderate, a shortening of TCRB CDR3s appeared in all four CD4+ subsets of Type 1 diabetes patients.

The CDR3 is 16 residues long. Unmatched junction bases numbered 5, after V lost 0 bases and J lost 3 bases. Per the germline V gene, CDR1 is SGHVS and CDR2 is FQNEAQ. The authors reverse transcribed all of the isolated RNA, so sequencing captured expressed TCRB transcripts. The protocol was immunoSEQ multiplex PCR, while the TCRdb copy is restricted to in-frame clones and leaves out a portion. The sample shows 640,000 or so clones, around 15% of them seen only once. Notes on this clone: The target antigen is unknown.

Sort purity for all populations was recorded as exceeding 98%. The sequenced material came from naive CD4+ T cells from blood. This sequence was found in a man in his late teens or twenties with type 1 diabetes. The chain couples TRBV7-8 to TRBJ1-5, with 7 bases identical to TRBD1. As DNA, the CDR3 is TGTGCCAGCAGCTTAGCTTCAGGGGGAAACAATCAGCCCCAGCATTTT. It yields the protein CASSLASGGNNQPQHF.